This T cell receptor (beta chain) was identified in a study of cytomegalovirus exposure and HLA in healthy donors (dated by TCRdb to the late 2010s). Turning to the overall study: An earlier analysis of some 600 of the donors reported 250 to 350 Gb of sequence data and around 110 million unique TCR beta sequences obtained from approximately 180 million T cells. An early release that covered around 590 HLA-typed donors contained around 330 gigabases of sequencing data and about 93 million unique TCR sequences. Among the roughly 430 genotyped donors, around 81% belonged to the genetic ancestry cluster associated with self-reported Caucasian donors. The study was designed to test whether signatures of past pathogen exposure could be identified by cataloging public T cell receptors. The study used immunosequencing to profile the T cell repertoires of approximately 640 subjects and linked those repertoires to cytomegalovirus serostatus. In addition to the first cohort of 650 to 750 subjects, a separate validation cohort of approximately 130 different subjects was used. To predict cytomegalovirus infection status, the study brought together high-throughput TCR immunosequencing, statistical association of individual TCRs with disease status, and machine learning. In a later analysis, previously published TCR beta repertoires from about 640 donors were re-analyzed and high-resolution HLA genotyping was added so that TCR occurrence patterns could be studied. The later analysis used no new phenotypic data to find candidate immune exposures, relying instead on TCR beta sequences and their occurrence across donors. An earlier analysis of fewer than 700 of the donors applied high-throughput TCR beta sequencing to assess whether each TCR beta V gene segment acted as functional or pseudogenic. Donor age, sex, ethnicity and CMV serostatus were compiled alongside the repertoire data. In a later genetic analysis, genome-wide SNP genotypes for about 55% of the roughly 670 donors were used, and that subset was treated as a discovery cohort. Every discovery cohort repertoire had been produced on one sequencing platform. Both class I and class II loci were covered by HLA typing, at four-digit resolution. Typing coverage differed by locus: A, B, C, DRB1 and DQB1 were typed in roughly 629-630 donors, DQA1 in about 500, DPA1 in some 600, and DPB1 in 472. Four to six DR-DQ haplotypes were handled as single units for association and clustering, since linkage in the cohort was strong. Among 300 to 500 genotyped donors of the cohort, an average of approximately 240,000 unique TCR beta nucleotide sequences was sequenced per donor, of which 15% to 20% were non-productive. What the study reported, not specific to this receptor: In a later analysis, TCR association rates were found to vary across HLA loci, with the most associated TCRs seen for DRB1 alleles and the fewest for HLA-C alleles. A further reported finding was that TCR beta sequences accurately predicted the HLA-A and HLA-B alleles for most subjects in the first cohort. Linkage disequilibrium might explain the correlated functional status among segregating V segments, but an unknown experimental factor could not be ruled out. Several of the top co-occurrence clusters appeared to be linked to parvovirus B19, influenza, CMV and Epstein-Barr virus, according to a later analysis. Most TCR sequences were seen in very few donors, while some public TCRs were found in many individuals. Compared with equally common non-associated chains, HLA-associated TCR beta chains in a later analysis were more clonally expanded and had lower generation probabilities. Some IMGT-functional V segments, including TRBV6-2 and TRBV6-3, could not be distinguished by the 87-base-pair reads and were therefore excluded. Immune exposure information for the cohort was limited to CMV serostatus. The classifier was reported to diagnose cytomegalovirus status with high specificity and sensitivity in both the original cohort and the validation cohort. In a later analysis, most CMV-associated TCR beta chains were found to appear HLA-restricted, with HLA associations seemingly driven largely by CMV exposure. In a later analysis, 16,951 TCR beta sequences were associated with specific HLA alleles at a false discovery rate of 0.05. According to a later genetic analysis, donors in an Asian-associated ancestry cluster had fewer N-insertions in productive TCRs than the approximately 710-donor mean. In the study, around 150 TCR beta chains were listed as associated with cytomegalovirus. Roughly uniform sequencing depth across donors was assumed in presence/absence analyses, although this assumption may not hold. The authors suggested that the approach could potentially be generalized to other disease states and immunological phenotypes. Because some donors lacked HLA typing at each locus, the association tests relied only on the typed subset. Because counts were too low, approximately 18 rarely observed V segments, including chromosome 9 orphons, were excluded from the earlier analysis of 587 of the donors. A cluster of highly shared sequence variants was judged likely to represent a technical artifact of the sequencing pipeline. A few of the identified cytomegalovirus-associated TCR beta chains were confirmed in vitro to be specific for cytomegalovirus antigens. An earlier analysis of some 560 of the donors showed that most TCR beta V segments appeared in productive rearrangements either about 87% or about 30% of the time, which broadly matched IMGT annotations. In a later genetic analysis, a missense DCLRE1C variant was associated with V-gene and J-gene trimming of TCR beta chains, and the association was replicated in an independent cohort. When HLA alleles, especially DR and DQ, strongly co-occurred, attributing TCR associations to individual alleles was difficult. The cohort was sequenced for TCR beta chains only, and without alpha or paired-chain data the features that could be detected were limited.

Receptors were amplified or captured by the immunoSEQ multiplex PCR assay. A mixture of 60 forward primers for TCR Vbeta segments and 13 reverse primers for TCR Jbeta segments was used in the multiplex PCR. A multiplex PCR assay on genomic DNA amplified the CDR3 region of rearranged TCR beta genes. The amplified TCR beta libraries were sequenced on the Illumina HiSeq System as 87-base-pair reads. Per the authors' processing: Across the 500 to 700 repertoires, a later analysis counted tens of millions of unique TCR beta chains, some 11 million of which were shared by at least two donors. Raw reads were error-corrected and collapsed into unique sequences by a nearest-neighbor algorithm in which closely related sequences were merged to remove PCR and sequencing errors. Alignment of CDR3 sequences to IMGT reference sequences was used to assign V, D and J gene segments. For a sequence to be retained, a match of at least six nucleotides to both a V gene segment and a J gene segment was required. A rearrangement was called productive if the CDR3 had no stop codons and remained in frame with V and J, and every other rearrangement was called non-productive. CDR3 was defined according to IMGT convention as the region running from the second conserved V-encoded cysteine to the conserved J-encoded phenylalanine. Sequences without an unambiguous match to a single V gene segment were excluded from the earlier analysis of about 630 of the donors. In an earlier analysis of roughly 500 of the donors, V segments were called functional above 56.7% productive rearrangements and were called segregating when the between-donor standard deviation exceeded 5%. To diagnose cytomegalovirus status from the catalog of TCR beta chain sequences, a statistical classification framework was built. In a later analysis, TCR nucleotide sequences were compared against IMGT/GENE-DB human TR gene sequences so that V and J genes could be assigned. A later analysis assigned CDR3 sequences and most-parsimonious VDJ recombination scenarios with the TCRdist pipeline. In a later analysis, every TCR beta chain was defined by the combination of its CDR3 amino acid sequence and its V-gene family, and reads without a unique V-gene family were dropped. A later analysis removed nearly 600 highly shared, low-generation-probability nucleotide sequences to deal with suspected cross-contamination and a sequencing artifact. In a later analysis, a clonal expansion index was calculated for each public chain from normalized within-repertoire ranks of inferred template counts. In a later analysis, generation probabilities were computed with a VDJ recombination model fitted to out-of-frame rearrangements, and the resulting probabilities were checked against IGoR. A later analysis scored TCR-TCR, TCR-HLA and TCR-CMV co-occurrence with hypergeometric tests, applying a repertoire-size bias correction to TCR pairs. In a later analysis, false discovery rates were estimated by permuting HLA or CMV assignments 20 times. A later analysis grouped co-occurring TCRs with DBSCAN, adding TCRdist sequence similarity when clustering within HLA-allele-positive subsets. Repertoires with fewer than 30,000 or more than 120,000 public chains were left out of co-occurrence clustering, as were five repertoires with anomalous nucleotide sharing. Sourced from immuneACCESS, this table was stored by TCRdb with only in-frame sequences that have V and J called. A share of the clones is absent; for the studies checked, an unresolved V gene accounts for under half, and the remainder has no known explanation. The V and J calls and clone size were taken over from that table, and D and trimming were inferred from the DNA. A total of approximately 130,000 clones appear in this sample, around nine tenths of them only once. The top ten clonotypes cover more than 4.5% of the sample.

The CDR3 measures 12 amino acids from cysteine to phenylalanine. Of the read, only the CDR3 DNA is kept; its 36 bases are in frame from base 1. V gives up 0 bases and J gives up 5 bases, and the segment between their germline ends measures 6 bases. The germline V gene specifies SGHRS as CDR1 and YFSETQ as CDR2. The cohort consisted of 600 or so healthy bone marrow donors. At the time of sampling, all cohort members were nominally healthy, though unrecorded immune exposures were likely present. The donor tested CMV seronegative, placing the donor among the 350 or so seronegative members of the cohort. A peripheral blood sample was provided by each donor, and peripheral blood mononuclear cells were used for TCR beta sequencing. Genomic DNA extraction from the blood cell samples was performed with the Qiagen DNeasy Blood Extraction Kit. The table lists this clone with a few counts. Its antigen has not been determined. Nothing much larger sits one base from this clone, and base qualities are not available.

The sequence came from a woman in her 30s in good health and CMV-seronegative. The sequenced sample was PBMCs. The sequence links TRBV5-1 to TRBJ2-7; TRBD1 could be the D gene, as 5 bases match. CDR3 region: CASSLEGDEQYF. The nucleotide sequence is TGCGCCAGCAGCTTGGAAGGGGACGAGCAGTACTTC.